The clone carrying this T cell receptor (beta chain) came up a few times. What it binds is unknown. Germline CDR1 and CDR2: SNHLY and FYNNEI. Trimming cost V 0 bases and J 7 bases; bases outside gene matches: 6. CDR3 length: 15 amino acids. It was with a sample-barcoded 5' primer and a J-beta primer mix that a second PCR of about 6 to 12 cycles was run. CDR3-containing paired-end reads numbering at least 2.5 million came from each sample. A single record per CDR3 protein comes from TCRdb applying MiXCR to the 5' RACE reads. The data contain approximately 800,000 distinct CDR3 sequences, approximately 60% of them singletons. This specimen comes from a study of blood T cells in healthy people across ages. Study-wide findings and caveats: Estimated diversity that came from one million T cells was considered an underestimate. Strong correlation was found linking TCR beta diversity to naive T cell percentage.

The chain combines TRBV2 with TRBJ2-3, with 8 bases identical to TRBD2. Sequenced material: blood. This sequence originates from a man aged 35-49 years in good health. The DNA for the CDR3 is TGTGCCAGCAGTGAAGCTGGACTAGCCCCTTATACGCAGTATTTT. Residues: CASSEAGLAPYTQYF. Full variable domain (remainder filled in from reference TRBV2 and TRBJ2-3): EPEVTQTPSHQVTQMGQEVILRCVPISNHLYFYWYRQILGQKVEFLVSFYNNEISEKSEIFDDQFSVERPDGSNFTLKIRSTKLEDSAMYFCASSEAGLAPYTQYFGPGTRLTVL.